This T cell receptor (beta chain) came from a study of OX40 agonist ivuxolimab in advanced cancers. This CDR3 has 13 amino acids. V gave up 2 bases and J gave up 4 bases, with 8 bases separating them. CDR1 and CDR2 from the germline V gene are KGHSH and LQKENI. This clone was observed a single time. Data came from immunoSEQ multiplex PCR; TCRdb stores just in-frame clones and leaves some out. The sample lists around 79,000 clones, about nine tenths occurring once. The gene calls are TRBV18 and TRBJ1-2; D ambiguous. This TCR was recovered from an adult with an advanced solid tumor such as melanoma, head and neck, liver or kidney cancer. Sequencing was performed on CD4+ or CD8+ T cells sorted from blood, taken in a trial of the OX40 agonist ivuxolimab. CDR3 region: CASSPELGYGYTF. In nucleotides, the CDR3 is TGTGCCAGCTCACCAGAACTGGGCTATGGCTACACCTTC.